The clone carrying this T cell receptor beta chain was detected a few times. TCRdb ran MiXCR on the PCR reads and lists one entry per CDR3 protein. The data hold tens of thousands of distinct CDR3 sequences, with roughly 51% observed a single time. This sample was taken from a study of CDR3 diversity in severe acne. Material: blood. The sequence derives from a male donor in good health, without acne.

The CDR3, as DNA: TGTGCCAGCAGTTACTCCCTAGGGGGCTTTGGCACTGAAGCTTTCTTT. Translated: CASSYSLGGFGTEAFF. The chain links TRBV6-6 to TRBJ1-1; TRBD1 matches at 7 bases. This CDR3 has 16 amino acids. The germline V gene encodes CDR1 MNHNY and CDR2 SVGAGI (reference sequence). Germline trimming cut 0 bases from V and 4 bases from J; bases unmatched to any gene: 8.